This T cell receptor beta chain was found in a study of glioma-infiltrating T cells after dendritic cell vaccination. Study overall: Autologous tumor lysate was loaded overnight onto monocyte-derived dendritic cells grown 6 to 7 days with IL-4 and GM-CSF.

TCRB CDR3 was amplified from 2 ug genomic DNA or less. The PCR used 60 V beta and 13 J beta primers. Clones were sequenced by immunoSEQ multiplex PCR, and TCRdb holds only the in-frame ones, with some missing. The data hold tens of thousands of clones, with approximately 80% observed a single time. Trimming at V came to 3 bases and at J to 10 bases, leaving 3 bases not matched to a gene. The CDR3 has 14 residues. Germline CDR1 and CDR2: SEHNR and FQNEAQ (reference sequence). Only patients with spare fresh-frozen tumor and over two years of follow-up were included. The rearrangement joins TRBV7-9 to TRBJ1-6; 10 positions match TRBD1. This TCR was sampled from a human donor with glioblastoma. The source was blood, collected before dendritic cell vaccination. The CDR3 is CASSFPGQGSPLHF. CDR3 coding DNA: TGTGCCAGCAGCTTCCCGGGACAGGGGTCACCCCTCCACTTT.